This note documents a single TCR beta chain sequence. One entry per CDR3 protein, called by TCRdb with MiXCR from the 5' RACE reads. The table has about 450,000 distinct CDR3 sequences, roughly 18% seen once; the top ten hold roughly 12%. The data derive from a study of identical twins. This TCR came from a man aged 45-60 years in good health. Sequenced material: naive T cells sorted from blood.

The chain's CDR3 is CATSDWAKGDETQYF. For the CDR3, the DNA is TGTGCCACCAGTGATTGGGCCAAGGGGGATGAGACCCAGTACTTC. V usage is TRBV24-1 and J usage is TRBJ2-5, with D tentatively TRBD1 (6 bases). This CDR3 is 15 amino acids long. V lost 2 bases and J lost 5, with 14 bases in between. Germline-derived CDR1 and CDR2 are KGHDR and SFDVKD.